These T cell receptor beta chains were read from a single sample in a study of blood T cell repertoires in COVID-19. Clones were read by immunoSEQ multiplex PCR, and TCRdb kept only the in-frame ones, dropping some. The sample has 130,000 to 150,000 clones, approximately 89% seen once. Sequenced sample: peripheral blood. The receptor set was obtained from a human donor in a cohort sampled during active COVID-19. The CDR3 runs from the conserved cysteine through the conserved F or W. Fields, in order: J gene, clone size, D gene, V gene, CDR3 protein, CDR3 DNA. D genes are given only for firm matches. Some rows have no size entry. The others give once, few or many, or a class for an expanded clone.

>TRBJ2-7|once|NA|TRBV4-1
CASSQDPQGGREQYF
TGCGCCAGCAGCCAAGATCCCCAGGGGGGCAGGGAGCAGTACTTC
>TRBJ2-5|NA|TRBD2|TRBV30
CACQRGQETQYF
TGTGCCTGCCAGCGGGGGCAAGAGACCCAGTACTTC
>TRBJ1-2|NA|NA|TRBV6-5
CASSQGGNYGYTF
TGTGCCAGCAGTCAGGGAGGGAACTATGGCTACACCTTC
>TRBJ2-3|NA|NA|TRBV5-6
CASSLAQGGTDTQYF
TGTGCCAGCAGCTTGGCCCAGGGCGGGACGGATACGCAGTATTTT
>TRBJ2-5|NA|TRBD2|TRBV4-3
CASSQDFDSGGAGETQYF
TGCGCCAGCAGCCAAGATTTCGACAGCGGGGGGGCGGGTGAGACCCAGTACTTC
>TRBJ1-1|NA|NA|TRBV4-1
CASSQDDYTEAFF
TGCGCCAGCAGCCAAGACGACTACACTGAAGCTTTCTTT
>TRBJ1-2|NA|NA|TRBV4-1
CASSQAVSGDYGYTF
TGCGCCAGCAGCCAAGCAGTCTCAGGTGACTATGGCTACACCTTC
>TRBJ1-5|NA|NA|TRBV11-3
CASSLDSGAKGQPQHF
TGTGCCAGCAGCTTAGATTCAGGGGCGAAGGGTCAGCCCCAGCATTTT
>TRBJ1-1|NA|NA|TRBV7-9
CASSFGQLNTEAFF
TGTGCCAGCAGCTTTGGGCAGCTGAACACTGAAGCTTTCTTT
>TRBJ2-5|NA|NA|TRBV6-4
CASSGPRVRQETQYF
TGTGCCAGCAGTGGACCGCGGGTACGACAAGAGACCCAGTACTTC
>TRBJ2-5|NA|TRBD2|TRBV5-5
CASSLGLAGYQETQYF
TGTGCCAGCAGCTTGGGACTAGCGGGGTATCAAGAGACCCAGTACTTC
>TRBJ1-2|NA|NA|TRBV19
CASSIGGKGYTF
TGTGCCAGTAGTATCGGGGGGAAAGGCTACACCTTC
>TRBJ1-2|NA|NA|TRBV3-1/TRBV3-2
CASSPAKQGANYGYTF
TGTGCCAGCAGCCCGGCCAAACAGGGAGCTAACTATGGCTACACCTTC
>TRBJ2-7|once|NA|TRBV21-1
CASRHTQGGGRAGGQEQYF
TGTGCCAGCAGACACACCCAGGGAGGCGGGCGAGCGGGGGGGCAGGAGCAGTACTTC
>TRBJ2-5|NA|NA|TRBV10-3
CAISGGAKTQYF
TGTGCCATCAGTGGGGGCGCGAAGACCCAGTACTTC
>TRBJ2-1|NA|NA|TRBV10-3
CAIGVGGGNEQFF
TGTGCCATCGGGGTCGGGGGTGGCAATGAGCAGTTCTTC
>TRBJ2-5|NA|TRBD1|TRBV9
CASSGGTGTQETQYF
TGTGCCAGCAGCGGTGGGACAGGGACACAAGAGACCCAGTACTTC
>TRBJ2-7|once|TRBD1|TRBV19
CASKSQGFLDEQYF
TGTGCCAGTAAGTCACAGGGGTTCTTGGACGAGCAGTACTTC
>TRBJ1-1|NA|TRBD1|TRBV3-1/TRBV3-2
CASSHPTGGATEAFF
TGTGCCAGCAGCCACCCGACAGGGGGCGCGACTGAAGCTTTCTTT
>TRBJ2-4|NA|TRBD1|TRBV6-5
CASSYRGQGKGDIQYF
TGTGCCAGCAGTTACCGAGGACAGGGTAAAGGGGACATTCAGTACTTC
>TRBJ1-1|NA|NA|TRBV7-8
CASSLWGTPNTEAFF
TGTGCCAGCAGCTTGTGGGGCACCCCGAACACTGAAGCTTTCTTT
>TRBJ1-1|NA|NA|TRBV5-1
CASSLGTGTTSYTEAFF
TGCGCCAGCAGCTTGGGTACCGGGACAACCTCTTACACTGAAGCTTTCTTT
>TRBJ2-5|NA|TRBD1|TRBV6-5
CASSYSTGQGRETQYF
TGTGCCAGCAGTTACTCAACGGGACAGGGTCGCGAGACCCAGTACTTC
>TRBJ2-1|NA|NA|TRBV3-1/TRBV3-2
CASSQGGRKSEQFF
TGTGCCAGCAGCCAAGGCGGTCGAAAGAGTGAGCAGTTCTTC
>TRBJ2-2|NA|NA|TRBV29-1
CSVAHGVGRDTGELFF
TGCAGCGTTGCACACGGGGTTGGACGGGACACCGGGGAGCTGTTTTTT